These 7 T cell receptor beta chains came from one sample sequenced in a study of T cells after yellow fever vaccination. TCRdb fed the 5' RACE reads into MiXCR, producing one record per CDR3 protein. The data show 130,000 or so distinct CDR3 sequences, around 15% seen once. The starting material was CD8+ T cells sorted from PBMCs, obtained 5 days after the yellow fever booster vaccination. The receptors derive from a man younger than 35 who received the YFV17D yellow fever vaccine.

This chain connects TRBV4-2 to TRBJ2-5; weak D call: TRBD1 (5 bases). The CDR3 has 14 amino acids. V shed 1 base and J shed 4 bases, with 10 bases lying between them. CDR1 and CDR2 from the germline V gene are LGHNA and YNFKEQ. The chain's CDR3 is CASSQGGGPETQYF. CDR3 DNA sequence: TGTGCCAGCAGCCAAGGGGGCGGTCCAGAGACCCAGTACTTC.

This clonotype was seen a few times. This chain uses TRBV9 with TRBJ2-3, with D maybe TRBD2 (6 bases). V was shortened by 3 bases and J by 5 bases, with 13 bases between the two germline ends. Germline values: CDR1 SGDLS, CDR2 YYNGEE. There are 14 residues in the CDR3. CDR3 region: CASSAPDGGDTQYF. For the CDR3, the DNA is TGTGCCAGCAGCGCCCCGGACGGGGGAGATACGCAGTATTTT.

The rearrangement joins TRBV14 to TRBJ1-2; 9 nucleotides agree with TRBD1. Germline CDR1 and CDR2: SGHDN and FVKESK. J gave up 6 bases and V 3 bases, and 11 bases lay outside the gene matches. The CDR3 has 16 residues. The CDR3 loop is CASSHLPGQGVHGYTF. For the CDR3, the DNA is TGTGCCAGCAGCCATTTACCGGGACAGGGCGTACATGGCTACACCTTC. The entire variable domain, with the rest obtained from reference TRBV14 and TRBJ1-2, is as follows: EAGVTQFPSHSVIEKGQTVTLRCDPISGHDNLYWYRRVMGKEIKFLLHFVKESKQDESGMPNNRFLAERTGGTYSTLKVQPAELEDSGVYFCASSHLPGQGVHGYTFGSGTRLTVV.

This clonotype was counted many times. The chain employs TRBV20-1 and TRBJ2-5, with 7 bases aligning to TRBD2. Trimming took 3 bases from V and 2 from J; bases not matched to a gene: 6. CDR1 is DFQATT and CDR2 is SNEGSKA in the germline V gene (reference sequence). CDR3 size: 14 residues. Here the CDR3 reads CSARVGGLQETQYF. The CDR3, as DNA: TGCAGTGCTAGGGTGGGGGGGTTACAAGAGACCCAGTACTTC.

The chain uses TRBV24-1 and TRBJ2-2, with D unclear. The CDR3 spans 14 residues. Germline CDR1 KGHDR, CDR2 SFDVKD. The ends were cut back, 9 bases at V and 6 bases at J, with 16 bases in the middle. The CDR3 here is CATRRSRWAGELFF. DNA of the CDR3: TGTGCCACCCGACGGAGTCGATGGGCCGGGGAGCTGTTTTTT.

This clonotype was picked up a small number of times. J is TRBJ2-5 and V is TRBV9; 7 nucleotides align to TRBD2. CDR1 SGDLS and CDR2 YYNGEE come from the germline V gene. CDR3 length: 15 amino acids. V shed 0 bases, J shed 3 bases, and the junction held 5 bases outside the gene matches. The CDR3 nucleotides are TGTGCCAGCAGCGTAGAAGGACTAGTCAAAGAGACCCAGTACTTC. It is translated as CASSVEGLVKETQYF.

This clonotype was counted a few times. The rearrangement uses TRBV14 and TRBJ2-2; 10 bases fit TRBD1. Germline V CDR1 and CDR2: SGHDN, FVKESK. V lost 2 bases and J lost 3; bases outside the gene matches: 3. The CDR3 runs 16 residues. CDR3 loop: CASSQLGQGDTGELFF. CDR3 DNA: TGTGCCAGCAGCCAACTTGGACAGGGGGACACCGGGGAGCTGTTTTTT.